This TCR beta chain appears in the sequencing data of a study of siplizumab effects on memory and regulatory T cells. The CDR3 is 15 amino acids. The J segment lost 4 bases and the V segment lost 5 bases, leaving 9 bases of the junction unmatched. Germline values: CDR1 MDHEN, CDR2 SYDVKM. Here immunoSEQ multiplex PCR was the method, and the copy in TCRdb shows in-frame clones only, minus some. The table has some 100,000 clones, 90% to 95% seen once. Specimen: Tregs sorted from blood. The J gene is TRBJ2-7, the V gene TRBV28; 9 bases align to TRBD2. This TCR was sampled from a human donor in good health. Written as DNA, the CDR3 is TGTGCCAGCAGTCCCGCCGGACTAGCGAAATACGAGCAGTACTTC. Protein: CASSPAGLAKYEQYF. The whole variable domain, filled in from reference TRBV28 and TRBJ2-7, reads DVKVTQSSRYLVKRTGEKVFLECVQDMDHENMFWYRQDPGLGLRLIYFSYDVKMKEKGDIPEGYSVSREKKERFSLILESASTNQTSMYLCASSPAGLAKYEQYFGPGTRLTVT.